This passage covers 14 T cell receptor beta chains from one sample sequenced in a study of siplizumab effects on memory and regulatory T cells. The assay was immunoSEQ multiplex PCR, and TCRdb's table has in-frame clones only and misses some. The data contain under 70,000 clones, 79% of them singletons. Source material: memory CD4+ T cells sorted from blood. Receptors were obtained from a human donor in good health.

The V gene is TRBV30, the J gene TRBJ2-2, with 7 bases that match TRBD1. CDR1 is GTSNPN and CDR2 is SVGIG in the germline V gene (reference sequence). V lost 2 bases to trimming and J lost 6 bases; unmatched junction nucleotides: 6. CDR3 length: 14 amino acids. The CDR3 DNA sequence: TGTGCCTGGAGTCCCAGGGGGTTCGCCGGGGAGCTGTTTTTT. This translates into CAWSPRGFAGELFF. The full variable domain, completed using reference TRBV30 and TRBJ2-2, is SQTIHQWPATLVQPVGSPLSLECTVEGTSNPNLYWYRQAAGRGLQLLFYSVGIGQISSEVPQNLSASRPQDRQFILSSKKLLLSDSGFYLCAWSPRGFAGELFFGEGSRLTVL.

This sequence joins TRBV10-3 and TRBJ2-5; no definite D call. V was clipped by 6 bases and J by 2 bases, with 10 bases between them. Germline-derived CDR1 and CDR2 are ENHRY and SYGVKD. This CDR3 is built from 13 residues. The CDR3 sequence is CAIRDGDQETQYF. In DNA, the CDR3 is TGTGCCATCAGAGATGGGGATCAAGAGACCCAGTACTTC.

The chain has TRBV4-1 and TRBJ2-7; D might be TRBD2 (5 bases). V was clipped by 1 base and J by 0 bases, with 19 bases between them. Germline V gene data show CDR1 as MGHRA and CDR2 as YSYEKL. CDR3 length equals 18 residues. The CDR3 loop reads CASSQVFFPGISSYEQYF. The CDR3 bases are TGCGCCAGCAGCCAAGTTTTTTTCCCGGGGATCTCCTCCTACGAGCAGTACTTC.

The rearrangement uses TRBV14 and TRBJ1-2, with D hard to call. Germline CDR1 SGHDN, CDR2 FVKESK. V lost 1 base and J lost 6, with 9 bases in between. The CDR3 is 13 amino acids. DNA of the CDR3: TGTGCCAGCAGCCAAGGGATCTGGGATGGCTACACCTTC. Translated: CASSQGIWDGYTF.

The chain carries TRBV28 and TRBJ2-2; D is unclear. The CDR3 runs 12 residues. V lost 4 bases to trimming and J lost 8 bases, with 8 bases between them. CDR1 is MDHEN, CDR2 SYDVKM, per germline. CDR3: CASSSLVGELFF. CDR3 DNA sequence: TGTGCCAGCAGTTCTTTGGTTGGGGAGCTGTTTTTT.

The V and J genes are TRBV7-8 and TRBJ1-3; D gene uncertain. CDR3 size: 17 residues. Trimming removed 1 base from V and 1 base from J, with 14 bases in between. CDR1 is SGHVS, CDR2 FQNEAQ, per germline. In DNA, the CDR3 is TGTGCCAGCAGCTTAGGACTTCAGCCTCTGTCTGGAAACACCATATATTTT. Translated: CASSLGLQPLSGNTIYF.

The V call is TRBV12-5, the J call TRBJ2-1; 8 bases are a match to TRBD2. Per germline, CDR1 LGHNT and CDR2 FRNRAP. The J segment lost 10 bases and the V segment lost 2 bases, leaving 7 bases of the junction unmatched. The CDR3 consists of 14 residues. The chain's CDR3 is CASGLTGGISEQFF. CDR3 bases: TGTGCTAGTGGTTTGACGGGGGGGATAAGCGAGCAGTTCTTC.

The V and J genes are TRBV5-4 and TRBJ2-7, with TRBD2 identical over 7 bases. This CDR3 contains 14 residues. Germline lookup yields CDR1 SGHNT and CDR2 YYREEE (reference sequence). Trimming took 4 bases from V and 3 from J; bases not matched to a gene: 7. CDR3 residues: CASSPWLAVYEQYF. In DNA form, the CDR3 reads TGTGCCAGCAGCCCTTGGCTAGCGGTCTACGAGCAGTACTTC. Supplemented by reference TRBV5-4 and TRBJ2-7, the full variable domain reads ETGVTQSPTHLIKTRGQQVTLRCSSQSGHNTVSWYQQALGQGPQFIFQYYREEENGRGNFPPRFSGLQFPNYSSELNVNALELDDSALYLCASSPWLAVYEQYFGPGTRLTVT.

CDR3 residues: CASSPPSREDYEQYF. DNA for the CDR3: TGTGCCAGCAGTCCCCCGAGCAGGGAGGACTACGAGCAGTACTTC. V gene TRBV6-1 combines with J gene TRBJ2-7; a weak D match, TRBD2 (6 bases). The V end was cut by 5 bases, the J end by 3 bases, with 17 bases between. This CDR3 is 15 amino acids long. Germline V gives CDR1 MNHNS, CDR2 SASEGT.

The CDR3 loop reads CASSHSQTGANQPQHF. CDR3 bases: TGTGCCAGCAGCCATTCCCAAACAGGGGCCAATCAGCCCCAGCATTTT. This rearrangement joins TRBV7-9 to TRBJ1-5; 7 nucleotides align to TRBD1. Germline CDR1 is SEHNR and CDR2 is FQNEAQ (reference sequence). CDR3 length: 16 residues. J was trimmed by 3 bases and V by 5 bases; bases with no gene match: 10.

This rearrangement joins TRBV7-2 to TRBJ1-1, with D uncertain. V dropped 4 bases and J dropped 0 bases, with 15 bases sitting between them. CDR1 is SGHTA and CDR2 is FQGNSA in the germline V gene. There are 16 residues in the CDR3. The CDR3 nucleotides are TGTGCCAGCAGCTCCCCGAGGAGGTTCATGAACACTGAAGCTTTCTTT. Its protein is CASSSPRRFMNTEAFF.

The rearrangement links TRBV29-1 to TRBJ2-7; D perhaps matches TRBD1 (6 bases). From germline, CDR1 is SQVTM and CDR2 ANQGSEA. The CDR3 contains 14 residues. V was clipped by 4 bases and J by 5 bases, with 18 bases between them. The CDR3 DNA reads TGCAGCGTTGTAAGGGGGATGGTCCTCGACGAGCAGTACTTC. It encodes CSVVRGMVLDEQYF.

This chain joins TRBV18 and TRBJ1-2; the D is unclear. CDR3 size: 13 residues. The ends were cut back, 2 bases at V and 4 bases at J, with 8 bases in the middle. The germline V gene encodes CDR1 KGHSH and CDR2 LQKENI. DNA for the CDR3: TGTGCCAGCTCACCAGTCCAGTTCTATGGCTACACCTTC. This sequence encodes CASSPVQFYGYTF.

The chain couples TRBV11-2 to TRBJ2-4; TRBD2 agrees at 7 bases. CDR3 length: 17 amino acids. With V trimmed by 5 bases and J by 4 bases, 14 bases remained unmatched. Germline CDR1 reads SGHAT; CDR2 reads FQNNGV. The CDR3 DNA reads TGTGCCAGCAGCCCTGACCGGGATCAAGCGGGGAAAAACATTCAGTACTTC. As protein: CASSPDRDQAGKNIQYF. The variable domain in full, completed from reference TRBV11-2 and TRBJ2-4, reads EAGVAQSPRYKIIEKRQSVAFWCNPISGHATLYWYQQILGQGPKLLIQFQNNGVVDDSQLPKDRFSAERLKGVDSTLKIQPAKLEDSAVYLCASSPDRDQAGKNIQYFGAGTRLSVL.